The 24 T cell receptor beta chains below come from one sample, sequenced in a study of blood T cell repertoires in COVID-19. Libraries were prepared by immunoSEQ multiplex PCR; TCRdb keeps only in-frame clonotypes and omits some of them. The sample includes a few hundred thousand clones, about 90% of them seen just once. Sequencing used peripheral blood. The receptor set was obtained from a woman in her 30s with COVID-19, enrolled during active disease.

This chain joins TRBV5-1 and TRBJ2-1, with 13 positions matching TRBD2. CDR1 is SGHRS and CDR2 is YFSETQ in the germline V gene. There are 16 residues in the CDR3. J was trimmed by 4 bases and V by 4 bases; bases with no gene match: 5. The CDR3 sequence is CASSGGTSGAYNEQFF. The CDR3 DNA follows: TGCGCCAGCAGCGGAGGGACTAGCGGGGCGTACAATGAGCAGTTCTTC. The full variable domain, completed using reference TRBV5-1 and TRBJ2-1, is KAGVTQTPRYLIKTRGQQVTLSCSPISGHRSVSWYQQTPGQGLQFLFEYFSETQRNKGNFPGRFSGRQFSNSRSEMNVSTLELGDSALYLCASSGGTSGAYNEQFFGPGTRLTVL.

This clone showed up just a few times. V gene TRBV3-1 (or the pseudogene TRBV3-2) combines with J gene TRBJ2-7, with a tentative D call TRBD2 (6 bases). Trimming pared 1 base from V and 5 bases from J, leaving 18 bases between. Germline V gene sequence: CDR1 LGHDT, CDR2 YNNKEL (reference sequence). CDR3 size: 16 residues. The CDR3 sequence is CASSQARCGTVNEQYV. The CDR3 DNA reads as TGTGCCAGCAGCCAAGCCCGGTGCGGGACTGTGAACGAGCAGTACGTC.

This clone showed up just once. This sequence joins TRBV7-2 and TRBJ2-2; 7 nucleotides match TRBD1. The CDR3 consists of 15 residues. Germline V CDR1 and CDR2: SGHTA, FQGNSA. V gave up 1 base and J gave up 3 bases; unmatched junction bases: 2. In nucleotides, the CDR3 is TGTGCCAGCAGCTTAGACAGGGGAGACACCGGGGAGCTGTTTTTT. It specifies CASSLDRGDTGELFF.

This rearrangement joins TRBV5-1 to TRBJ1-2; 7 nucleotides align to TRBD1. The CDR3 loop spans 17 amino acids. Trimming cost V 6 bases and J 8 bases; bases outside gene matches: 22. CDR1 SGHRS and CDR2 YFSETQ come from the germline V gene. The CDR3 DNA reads TGCGCCAGCATCCAACTATTCTTTATGAACAGGGGATACGGCTACACCTTC. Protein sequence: CASIQLFFMNRGYGYTF.

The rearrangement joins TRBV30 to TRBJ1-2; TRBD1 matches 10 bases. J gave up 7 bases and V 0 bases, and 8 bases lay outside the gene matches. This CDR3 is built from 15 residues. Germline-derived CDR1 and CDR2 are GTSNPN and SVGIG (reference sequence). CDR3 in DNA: TGTGCCTGGAGTGTACGACGGGGACAGGGGTCTGGCTACACCTTC. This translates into CAWSVRRGQGSGYTF.

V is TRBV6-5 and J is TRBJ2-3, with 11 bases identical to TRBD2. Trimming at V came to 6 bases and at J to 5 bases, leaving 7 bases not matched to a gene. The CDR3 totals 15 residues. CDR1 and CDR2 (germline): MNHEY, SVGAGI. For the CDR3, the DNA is TGTGCCAGCAGAGTTAGCGGGAGGGTGGGAGATACGCAGTATTTT. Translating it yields CASRVSGRVGDTQYF.

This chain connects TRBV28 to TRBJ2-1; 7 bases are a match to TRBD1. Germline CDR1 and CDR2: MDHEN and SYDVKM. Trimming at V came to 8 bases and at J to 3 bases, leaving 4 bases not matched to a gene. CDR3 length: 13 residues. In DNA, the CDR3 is TGTGCCAGCGAGGGGGCCAACTACAATGAGCAGTTCTTC. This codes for CASEGANYNEQFF.

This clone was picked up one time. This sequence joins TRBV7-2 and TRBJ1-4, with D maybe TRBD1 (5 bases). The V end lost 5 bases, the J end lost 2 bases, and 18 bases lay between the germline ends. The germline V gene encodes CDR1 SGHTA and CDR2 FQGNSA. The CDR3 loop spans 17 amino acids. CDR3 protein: CASSLGGKQATNEKLFF. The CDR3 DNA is TGTGCCAGCAGCCTCGGCGGGAAACAGGCGACTAATGAAAAACTGTTTTTT. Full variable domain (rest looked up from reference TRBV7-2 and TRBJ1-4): GAGVSQSPSNKVTEKGKDVELRCDPISGHTALYWYRQSLGQGLEFLIYFQGNSAPDKSGLPSDRFSAERTGGSVSTLTIQRTQQEDSAVYLCASSLGGKQATNEKLFFGSGTQLSVL.

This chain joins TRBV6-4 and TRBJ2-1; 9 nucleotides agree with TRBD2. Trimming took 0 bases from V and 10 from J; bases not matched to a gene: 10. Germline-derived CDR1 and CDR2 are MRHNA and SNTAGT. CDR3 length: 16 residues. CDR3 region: CASSDSNKRGVGEQFF. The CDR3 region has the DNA TGTGCCAGCAGTGACTCGAATAAGCGGGGGGTAGGGGAGCAGTTCTTC.

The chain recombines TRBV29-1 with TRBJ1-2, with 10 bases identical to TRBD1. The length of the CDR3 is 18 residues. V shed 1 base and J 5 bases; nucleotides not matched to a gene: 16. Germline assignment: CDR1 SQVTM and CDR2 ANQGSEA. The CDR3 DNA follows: TGCAGCGTTGAAGCCCCCTCACCGGACAGGGGGGTCGAGTATGGCTACACCTTC. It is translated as CSVEAPSPDRGVEYGYTF.

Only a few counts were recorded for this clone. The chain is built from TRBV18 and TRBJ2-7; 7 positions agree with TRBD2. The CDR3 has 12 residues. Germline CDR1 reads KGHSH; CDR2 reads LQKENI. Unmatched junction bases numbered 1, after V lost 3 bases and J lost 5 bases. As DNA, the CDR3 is TGTGCCAGCTCACCGGGGGGGGACGAGCAGTACGTC. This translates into CASSPGGDEQYV.

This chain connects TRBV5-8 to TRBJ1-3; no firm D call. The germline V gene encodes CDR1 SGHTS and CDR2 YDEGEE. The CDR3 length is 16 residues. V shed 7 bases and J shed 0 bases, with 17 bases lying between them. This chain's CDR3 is CASHFTPQFSGNTIYF. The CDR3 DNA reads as TGTGCCAGCCACTTTACCCCACAGTTCTCTGGAAACACCATATATTTT.

The CDR3 loop is CASSPDSDSGNTIYF. CDR3 coding DNA: TGTGCCAGCAGCCCCGACAGTGACTCTGGAAACACCATATATTTT. The chain is built from TRBV7-9 and TRBJ1-3; TRBD1 might be the D (5 bases). Looked up from germline, CDR1 is SEHNR and CDR2 is FQNEAQ (reference sequence). This CDR3 comprises 15 residues. V dropped 5 bases and J dropped 0 bases, with 11 bases sitting between them.

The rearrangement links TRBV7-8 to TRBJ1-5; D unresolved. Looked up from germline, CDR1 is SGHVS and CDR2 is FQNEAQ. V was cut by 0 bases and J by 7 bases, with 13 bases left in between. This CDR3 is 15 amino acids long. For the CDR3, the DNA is TGTGCCAGCAGCTTAGCGGATACGGGTTCCCAGCCCCAGCATTTT. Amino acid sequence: CASSLADTGSQPQHF.

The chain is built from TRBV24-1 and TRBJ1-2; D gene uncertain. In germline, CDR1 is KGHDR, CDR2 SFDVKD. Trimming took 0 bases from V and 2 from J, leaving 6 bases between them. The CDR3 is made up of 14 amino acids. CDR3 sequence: CATSDLGRNYGYTF. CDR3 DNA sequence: TGTGCCACCAGTGATTTGGGCAGAAACTATGGCTACACCTTC.

As DNA, the CDR3 is TGTGCCACCAGTGACCCGTTACAGGGACACAACACCGGGGAGCTGTTTTTT. Translation: CATSDPLQGHNTGELFF. The chain joins TRBV24-1 to TRBJ2-2, with D possibly TRBD1 on 6 matching bases. Trimming took off 4 bases at V and 2 bases at J, with 16 bases between the two ends. This CDR3 spans 17 amino acids. Germline assignment: CDR1 KGHDR and CDR2 SFDVKD.

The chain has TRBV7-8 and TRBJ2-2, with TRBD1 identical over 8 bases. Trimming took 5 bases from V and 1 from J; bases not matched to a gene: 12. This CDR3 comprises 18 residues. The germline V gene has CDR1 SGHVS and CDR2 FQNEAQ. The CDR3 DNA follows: TGTGCCAGCAGCCCTCGACAGGGGCAAAACCAGAACACCGGGGAGCTGTTTTTT. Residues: CASSPRQGQNQNTGELFF.

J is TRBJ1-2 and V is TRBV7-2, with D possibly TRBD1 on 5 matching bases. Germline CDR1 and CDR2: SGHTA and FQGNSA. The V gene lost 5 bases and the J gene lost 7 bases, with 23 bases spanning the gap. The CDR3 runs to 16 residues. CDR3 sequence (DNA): TGTGCCAGCAGCCCGCGGGACCCCTCCTCACCTCTTGGCTACACCTTC. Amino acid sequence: CASSPRDPSSPLGYTF.

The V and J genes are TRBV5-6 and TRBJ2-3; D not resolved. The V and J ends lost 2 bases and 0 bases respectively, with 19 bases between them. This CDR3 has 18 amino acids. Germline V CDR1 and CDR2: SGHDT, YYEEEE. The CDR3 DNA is TGTGCCAGCAGCTTTAAACAGCCCGCAAGCCGCAGCACAGATACGCAGTATTTT. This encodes CASSFKQPASRSTDTQYF.

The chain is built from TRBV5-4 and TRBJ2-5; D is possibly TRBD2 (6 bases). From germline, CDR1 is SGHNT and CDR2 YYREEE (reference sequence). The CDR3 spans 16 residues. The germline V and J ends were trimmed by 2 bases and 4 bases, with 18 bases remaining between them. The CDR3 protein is CASSFYRGGAGETQYF. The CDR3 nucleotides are TGTGCCAGCAGCTTTTATAGGGGAGGAGCTGGAGAGACCCAGTACTTC.

CDR3: CASSLSGPNEKLFF. The CDR3 coding sequence is TGTGCCAGCAGCTTGAGCGGGCCTAATGAAAAACTGTTTTTT. This chain connects TRBV5-5 to TRBJ1-4, with D hard to call. The ends were cut back, 1 base at V and 3 bases at J, with 7 bases in the middle. Germline V gene sequence: CDR1 SGHKS, CDR2 YYEKEE (reference sequence). This CDR3 has 14 residues.

The CDR3 sequence is CASSEGQGGVSYNEQFF. Written as DNA, the CDR3 is TGTGCCAGCAGCGAAGGACAGGGGGGAGTTTCCTACAATGAGCAGTTCTTC. V is TRBV7-2 and J is TRBJ2-1; 10 nucleotides align to TRBD1. The CDR3 length is 17 residues. The V gene's germline CDR1 is SGHTA and CDR2 FQGNSA. V lost 5 bases and J lost 1; bases outside the gene matches: 8. Together with reference TRBV7-2 and TRBJ2-1, the CDR3 gives the full variable domain: GAGVSQSPSNKVTEKGKDVELRCDPISGHTALYWYRQSLGQGLEFLIYFQGNSAPDKSGLPSDRFSAERTGGSVSTLTIQRTQQEDSAVYLCASSEGQGGVSYNEQFFGPGTRLTVL.

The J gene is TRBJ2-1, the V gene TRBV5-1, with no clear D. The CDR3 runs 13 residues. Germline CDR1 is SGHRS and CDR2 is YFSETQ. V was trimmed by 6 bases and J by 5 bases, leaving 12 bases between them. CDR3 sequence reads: CASIGTENNEQFF. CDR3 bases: TGCGCCAGCATCGGAACAGAAAACAATGAGCAGTTCTTC.

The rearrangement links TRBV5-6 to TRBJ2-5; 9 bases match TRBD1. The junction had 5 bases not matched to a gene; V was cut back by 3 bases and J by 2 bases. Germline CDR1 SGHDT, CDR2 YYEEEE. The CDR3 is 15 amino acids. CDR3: CASSWGQGPQETQYF. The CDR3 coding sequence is TGTGCCAGCAGCTGGGGACAGGGCCCTCAAGAGACCCAGTACTTC.